This T cell receptor beta chain was sequenced in a study of blood T cell repertoires in COVID-19. At the level of the study: The United States, Italy and Spain supplied acute and convalescent COVID-19 samples. PBMCs, B-cell-depleted T cells, or T cells were the source of the cDNA or gDNA that made up the material.

Trimming shortened V by 5 bases and J by 0 bases, and 10 bases separated the two germline ends. Germline CDR1 is LNHDA and CDR2 is SQIVND (reference sequence). The CDR3 loop spans 14 amino acids. Authors' processing steps: How many nucleated cells were present was estimated from reference gene primer amplification. The table came from immunoSEQ multiplex PCR; TCRdb's copy has only in-frame clones and leaves some out. D and trimming come from the DNA, and the V and J calls and clone size come from that table. The table includes some 120,000 clones, more than 80% detected once. The chain uses TRBV19 and TRBJ1-2, with D perhaps TRBD1 (6 bases). The clonotype comes from a man in his sixties or seventies with active or convalescent COVID-19. Sequences were obtained from peripheral blood. The CDR3 spells CASSDRQANYGYTF. The CDR3 nucleotides are TGTGCCAGTAGTGACAGGCAAGCTAACTATGGCTACACCTTC.